Below are 7 T cell receptor beta chains sequenced from a single sample in a study of blood T cell repertoires in COVID-19. Profiling relied on immunoSEQ multiplex PCR, and the TCRdb table lists in-frame clones only, not all of them. The repertoire consists of about 54,000 clones, with about nine tenths occurring once and the leading ten covering around 8.3%. Sequenced input: peripheral blood. The receptors shown here come from a woman in her forties with active COVID-19.

The chain is built from TRBV7-2 and TRBJ1-3, with D maybe TRBD1 (6 bases). CDR1 and CDR2 from the germline V gene are SGHTA and FQGNSA. Trimming removed 2 bases at V and 3 bases at J, with 14 bases between. This CDR3 region has 16 residues. The CDR3, as DNA: TGTGCCAGCAGCTTAAAAACAGGGATCGTTGGAAACACCATATATTTT. This translates into CASSLKTGIVGNTIYF.

The chain carries TRBV10-2 and TRBJ1-6; 7 positions match TRBD1. The CDR3 runs to 14 residues. Germline lookup yields CDR1 WSHSY and CDR2 SAAADI. V shed 8 bases, J shed 6 bases, and the junction held 7 bases outside the gene matches. The CDR3 is CASGGGMGNSPLHF. In DNA, the CDR3 is TGCGCCAGCGGAGGGGGCATGGGTAATTCACCCCTCCACTTT.

The J gene is TRBJ1-1, the V gene TRBV5-1, with D uncertain. V was clipped by 4 bases and J by 2 bases, with 15 bases between them. Germline V gene sequence: CDR1 SGHRS, CDR2 YFSETQ. This CDR3 comprises 15 residues. The CDR3 reads CASSRDRVENTEAFF. The CDR3 DNA reads TGCGCCAGCAGCCGCGATCGGGTCGAAAACACTGAAGCTTTCTTT.

This clone was recorded only once. The chain is built from TRBV18 and TRBJ2-3; 8 bases line up with TRBD2. CDR3 length: 17 residues. V shed 6 bases, J shed 1 base, and the junction held 12 bases outside the gene matches. The germline V gene encodes CDR1 KGHSH and CDR2 LQKENI. DNA of the CDR3: TGTGCCAGCTCCCCGAAGGGCGGGGGGATTGGCACAGATACGCAGTATTTT. Residues: CASSPKGGGIGTDTQYF.

The chain is built from TRBV18 and TRBJ1-1, with 7 bases identical to TRBD1. Germline V lookup: CDR1 KGHSH, CDR2 LQKENI. The CDR3 totals 15 residues. V dropped 3 bases and J dropped 0; count of bases not matched to a gene: 4. CDR3 loop: CASSPQGGMNTEAFF. The CDR3 bases are TGTGCCAGCTCACCCCAGGGGGGAATGAACACTGAAGCTTTCTTT.

The rearrangement uses TRBV9 and TRBJ2-3; 10 bases match TRBD2. Germline CDR1 is SGDLS and CDR2 is YYNGEE. With V trimmed by 0 bases and J by 0 bases, 13 bases remained unmatched. This CDR3 spans 20 amino acids. The chain's CDR3 is CASSVEVSGGPFSSTDTQYF. CDR3 sequence (DNA): TGTGCCAGCAGCGTAGAAGTTAGCGGGGGGCCTTTTTCTAGCACAGATACGCAGTATTTT.

CDR3 sequence: CASTTGPTGGYTF. DNA for the CDR3: TGCGCCAGCACCACCGGTCCGACGGGTGGCTACACCTTC. The V call is TRBV10-2, the J call TRBJ1-2; D uncertain. V was clipped by 7 bases and J by 7 bases, with 16 bases between them. Germline CDR1 WSHSY, CDR2 SAAADI. This CDR3 is 13 amino acids long.